What follows are 23 T cell receptor beta chains derived from one specimen sequenced in a study of blood T cell repertoires in COVID-19 (dated by TCRdb to the early 2020s). The method was the immunoSEQ multiplex PCR assay. What TCRdb holds here is the immuneACCESS table cut down to in-frame rearrangements. Part of the clones is not present; checked against another copy, under half of the missing clones reflect an unresolved V gene, and the others are unexplained. Here the sample has roughly 120,000 clones; 86% occur a single time. Of the sample, 7.9% is held by the ten largest clones. Sequencing was carried out using peripheral blood. All receptors come from a man aged 65 to 85 who had recovered from COVID-19.

The chain couples TRBV3-1 (or the pseudogene TRBV3-2) to TRBJ1-5; TRBD1 is a possible D gene (5 bases). The CDR3 is 15 residues long. The germline V gene has CDR1 LGHDT and CDR2 YNNKEL (reference sequence). V shed 3 bases and J shed 0 bases, with 9 bases lying between them. The DNA for the CDR3 is TGTGCCAGCAGCCAGGGGGGTTATAGCAATCAGCCCCAGCATTTT. Its translation: CASSQGGYSNQPQHF.

This clone was counted between two and nine times. The chain recombines TRBV7-6 with TRBJ2-3; D may be TRBD1 (6 bases). In germline, CDR1 is SGHVS, CDR2 FNYEAQ. V was cut by 5 bases and J by 2 bases, with 11 bases left in between. The CDR3 is made up of 14 amino acids. CDR3 in amino acids: CASSPGQTTDTQYF. The CDR3 region has the DNA TGTGCCAGCAGCCCCGGACAGACCACAGATACGCAGTATTTT.

The chain joins TRBV7-9 to TRBJ2-2; a weak D match, TRBD1 (5 bases). V was trimmed by 3 bases and J by 1 base, leaving 12 bases between them. The CDR3 totals 16 residues. CDR1 and CDR2 from the germline V gene are SEHNR and FQNEAQ (reference sequence). The CDR3 reads CASSFRQTGNTGELFF. In nucleotides, the CDR3 is TGTGCCAGCAGCTTTAGACAGACTGGGAACACCGGGGAGCTGTTTTTT.

This rearrangement joins TRBV7-3 to TRBJ2-7, with 9 bases matching TRBD1. CDR1 is SGHTA and CDR2 is FQGTGA in the germline V gene. Trimming at V came to 5 bases and at J to 3 bases, leaving 11 bases not matched to a gene. The CDR3 is made up of 16 amino acids. DNA of the CDR3: TGTGCCAGCAGCCTCACAGGGGGCCGTTTGGTCTACGAGCAGTACTTC. It yields the protein CASSLTGGRLVYEQYF.

The J gene is TRBJ1-5, the V gene TRBV7-2, with D possibly matching TRBD1 (5 bases). Germline CDR1 and CDR2: SGHTA and FQGNSA. V lost 3 bases, J lost 5 bases, and 8 bases lay in between. The CDR3 has 13 amino acids. The CDR3 loop reads CASSLGRDQPQHF. CDR3 nucleotide sequence: TGTGCCAGCAGCTTGGGCAGGGATCAGCCCCAGCATTTT. The entire variable domain, with the rest obtained from reference TRBV7-2 and TRBJ1-5, is as follows: GAGVSQSPSNKVTEKGKDVELRCDPISGHTALYWYRQSLGQGLEFLIYFQGNSAPDKSGLPSDRFSAERTGGSVSTLTIQRTQQEDSAVYLCASSLGRDQPQHFGDGTRLSIL.

V is TRBV7-9 and J is TRBJ1-5; the D gene is possibly TRBD1 (5 bases). The V end lost 1 base, the J end lost 6 bases, and 13 bases lay between the germline ends. The germline V gene encodes CDR1 SEHNR and CDR2 FQNEAQ (reference sequence). The CDR3 has 15 residues. The DNA of the CDR3 is TGTGCCAGCAGCTTAGACGGGGACTGGGGTCAGCCCCAGCATTTT. Its protein is CASSLDGDWGQPQHF.

The V call is TRBV19, the J call TRBJ2-1; 9 bases are shared with TRBD1. Germline V gene lookup returns CDR1 LNHDA and CDR2 SQIVND (reference sequence). The V gene end was trimmed by 0 bases and the J gene end by 3 bases; junction bases not matched to a gene: 3. The CDR3 runs to 16 residues. The CDR3 DNA sequence: TGTGCCAGTAGTATAGAGGGACAGGGATACTACAATGAGCAGTTCTTC. It encodes CASSIEGQGYYNEQFF. The variable domain in full, completed from reference TRBV19 and TRBJ2-1, reads DGGITQSPKYLFRKEGQNVTLSCEQNLNHDAMYWYRQDPGQGLRLIYYSQIVNDFQKGDIAEGYSVSREKKESFPLTVTSAQKNPTAFYLCASSIEGQGYYNEQFFGPGTRLTVL.

This chain connects TRBV19 to TRBJ1-3; TRBD1 is a possible D gene (5 bases). The V and J ends lost 7 bases and 4 bases respectively, with 11 bases between them. Germline CDR1 is LNHDA and CDR2 is SQIVND (reference sequence). There are 13 residues in the CDR3. CDR3 DNA: TGTGCCAGTAAGAAGGGGTCGGGAAACACCATATATTTT. Its translation: CASKKGSGNTIYF. Together with reference TRBV19 and TRBJ1-3, the CDR3 gives the full variable domain: DGGITQSPKYLFRKEGQNVTLSCEQNLNHDAMYWYRQDPGQGLRLIYYSQIVNDFQKGDIAEGYSVSREKKESFPLTVTSAQKNPTAFYLCASKKGSGNTIYFGEGSWLTVV.

This sequence joins TRBV5-1 and TRBJ2-5; TRBD2 matches at 8 bases. The V segment lost 3 bases and the J segment 7 bases; nucleotides outside the gene matches: 8. The CDR3 totals 14 residues. CDR1 SGHRS and CDR2 YFSETQ come from the germline V gene. Here the CDR3 DNA reads TGCGCCAGCAGCTCTGGCGGGGGGTTGGTGACCCAGTACTTC. Translation gives CASSSGGGLVTQYF.

This clone was seen a handful of times. The chain is built from TRBV28 and TRBJ2-1, with D hard to call. The CDR3 runs 14 residues. The germline V gene has CDR1 MDHEN and CDR2 SYDVKM. Trimming stripped 6 bases from V and 5 bases from J, with 14 bases between. The DNA of the CDR3 is TGTGCCAGCAGCCGACTGGGTTTTAACAATGAGCAGTTCTTC. Translation gives CASSRLGFNNEQFF.

This clone appeared a few times. This chain links TRBV10-2 with TRBJ2-1; D gene unclear. The V gene lost 0 bases and the J gene lost 8 bases, with 11 bases spanning the gap. CDR1 WSHSY and CDR2 SAAADI come from the germline V gene. This CDR3 spans 14 amino acids. This chain's CDR3 is CASSESARGDEQFF. The CDR3 nucleotides read TGCGCCAGCAGTGAGTCGGCCAGAGGCGATGAGCAGTTCTTC.

This chain connects TRBV2 to TRBJ1-3, with 7 bases aligning to TRBD1. The CDR3 is 12 amino acids. With 11 bases clipped from V and 4 bases from J, the junction kept 5 bases outside the gene matches. The germline V gene encodes CDR1 SNHLY and CDR2 FYNNEI. CDR3 sequence: CAGRDRGNTIYF. DNA for the CDR3: TGTGCCGGTCGGGACAGAGGAAACACCATATATTTT.

This chain links TRBV7-2 with TRBJ2-7, with 8 nucleotides matching TRBD2. Germline assignment: CDR1 SGHTA and CDR2 FQGNSA. Germline trimming cut 5 bases from V and 7 bases from J; bases unmatched to any gene: 16. The CDR3 spans 16 residues. CDR3 region: CASSPRAGGPGLEQYF. In DNA, the CDR3 is TGTGCCAGCAGCCCCAGGGCGGGAGGCCCCGGATTGGAGCAGTACTTC. The full variable domain, with the rest looked up from reference TRBV7-2 and TRBJ2-7, is GAGVSQSPSNKVTEKGKDVELRCDPISGHTALYWYRQSLGQGLEFLIYFQGNSAPDKSGLPSDRFSAERTGGSVSTLTIQRTQQEDSAVYLCASSPRAGGPGLEQYFGPGTRLTVT.

This sequence joins TRBV19 and TRBJ1-4; 8 nucleotides match TRBD1. V was pared by 6 bases and J by 8 bases, with 5 bases of the junction left unmatched. Germline CDR1 is LNHDA and CDR2 is SQIVND (reference sequence). This CDR3 contains 13 residues. The CDR3 reads CASSARDREKLFF. The CDR3 nucleotides read TGTGCCAGTAGCGCCCGGGACAGGGAAAAACTGTTTTTT. The full variable domain, with the rest looked up from reference TRBV19 and TRBJ1-4, is DGGITQSPKYLFRKEGQNVTLSCEQNLNHDAMYWYRQDPGQGLRLIYYSQIVNDFQKGDIAEGYSVSREKKESFPLTVTSAQKNPTAFYLCASSARDREKLFFGSGTQLSVL.

The chain uses TRBV6-1 and TRBJ1-2; TRBD1 agrees at 7 bases. The ends lost 5 bases at V and 7 bases at J; junction bases unmatched: 10. The CDR3 has 14 amino acids. Germline V lookup: CDR1 MNHNS, CDR2 SASEGT. The CDR3 DNA is TGTGCCAGCAGTTCGGGGGACAGCTCTGTTGGCTACACCTTC. It specifies CASSSGDSSVGYTF.

This chain joins TRBV5-1 and TRBJ1-2; TRBD1 might be the D (6 bases). V was trimmed by 5 bases and J by 2 bases, leaving 13 bases between them. Germline V CDR1 and CDR2: SGHRS, YFSETQ. This CDR3 contains 14 residues. The CDR3 coding sequence is TGCGCCAGCAGAACTACGCAGGGGAACTATGGCTACACCTTC. The encoded protein is CASRTTQGNYGYTF.

This clone was observed once. The chain links TRBV4-2 to TRBJ2-5; 11 nucleotides align to TRBD2. This CDR3 has 16 residues. Germline-derived CDR1 and CDR2 are LGHNA and YNFKEQ. Trimming took 4 bases from V and 2 from J; bases not matched to a gene: 6. The CDR3 is CASSLTSGGLQETQYF. CDR3 coding DNA: TGTGCCAGCAGCCTAACTAGCGGGGGCCTACAAGAGACCCAGTACTTC.

V is TRBV3-1 (or the pseudogene TRBV3-2) and J is TRBJ1-6; D perhaps matches TRBD1 (6 bases). This CDR3 spans 16 amino acids. Germline V gene sequence: CDR1 LGHDT, CDR2 YNNKEL (reference sequence). V was pared by 0 bases and J by 7 bases, with 13 bases between. The CDR3 spells CASSQEGGGENSPLHF. DNA of the CDR3: TGTGCCAGCAGCCAAGAAGGGGGGGGCGAGAATTCACCCCTCCACTTT.

The chain is built from TRBV7-9 and TRBJ2-7; 7 nucleotides align to TRBD1. Germline V gene lookup returns CDR1 SEHNR and CDR2 FQNEAQ (reference sequence). The CDR3 spans 15 residues. Losses at the gene ends were 3 bases for V and 0 bases for J; bases not matched to a gene: 5. CDR3 coding DNA: TGTGCCAGCAGCTTGCAGACAGGGAGCTCCTACGAGCAGTACTTC. Protein sequence: CASSLQTGSSYEQYF.

The rearrangement uses TRBV5-4 and TRBJ1-2; D gene uncertain. Germline-derived CDR1 and CDR2 are SGHNT and YYREEE (reference sequence). Trimming took off 4 bases at V and 0 bases at J, with 13 bases between the two ends. The CDR3 loop spans 15 amino acids. CDR3 in amino acids: CASSRPDRANYGYTF. In DNA form, the CDR3 reads TGTGCCAGCAGCCGCCCCGATAGAGCTAACTATGGCTACACCTTC.

Points on this clone: This may come from a read error, since a much larger clone is one base off. The CDR3 nucleotides are TGTGCCAGCAGTGAAAAAGTCTCAGCGGGGACTGAAGCTTTCTTT. The encoded protein is CASSEKVSAGTEAFF. The chain recombines TRBV2 with TRBJ1-1; no reliable D call. V shed 2 bases and J shed 5 bases, with 15 bases lying between them. This CDR3 spans 15 amino acids. Germline V gene lookup returns CDR1 SNHLY and CDR2 FYNNEI.

This rearrangement joins TRBV7-4 to TRBJ2-4; D unresolved. The ends were cut back, 1 base at V and 8 bases at J, with 12 bases in the middle. CDR3 length equals 14 residues. Germline loops: CDR1 SGHVT, CDR2 SQSDAQ. CDR3 sequence reads: CASSLGVADYIQYF. The CDR3 DNA sequence: TGTGCCAGCAGCTTAGGCGTCGCAGACTACATTCAGTACTTC. Full variable domain (rest looked up from reference TRBV7-4 and TRBJ2-4): GAGVSQSPRYKVAKRGRDVALRCDSISGHVTLYWYRQTLGQGSEVLTYSQSDAQRDKSGRPSGRFSAERPERSVSTLKIQRTEQGDSAVYLCASSLGVADYIQYFGAGTRLSVL.

The chain carries TRBV28 and TRBJ1-4; D is perhaps TRBD1 (6 bases). The CDR3 consists of 15 residues. Per germline, CDR1 MDHEN and CDR2 SYDVKM. V dropped 6 bases and J dropped 1 base, with 12 bases sitting between them. The CDR3 DNA follows: TGTGCCAGCAGCCGACAGGCTGGAACTAATGAAAAACTGTTTTTT. Protein sequence: CASSRQAGTNEKLFF.